The next 3 T cell receptor beta chains were all read from a single sample in a study of blood T cells in healthy people across ages. It was with a sample-barcoded 5' primer and a J-beta primer mix that a second PCR of roughly 7 to 12 cycles was run. TCRdb re-called the 5' RACE reads with MiXCR, one entry per CDR3 protein. Of 450,000 to 600,000 distinct CDR3 sequences in the sample, over 25% were seen once. In addition, the sample was reused for a study of T cells of mothers and their children.

Sequencing input: blood. The receptors shown here come from a boy aged 2 to 10 in good health.

The rearrangement joins TRBV7-2 to TRBJ1-2; D is perhaps TRBD1 (6 bases). Germline V gene data show CDR1 as SGHTA and CDR2 as FQGNSA. Trimming removed 5 bases at V and 9 bases at J, with 19 bases between. This CDR3 is 14 amino acids long. CDR3 bases: TGTGCCAGCAGCCGTACAGGGCCCACCAGTAGCTACACCTTC. This codes for CASSRTGPTSSYTF. Looking up the rest from reference TRBV7-2 and TRBJ1-2 gives the full variable domain: GAGVSQSPSNKVTEKGKDVELRCDPISGHTALYWYRQSLGQGLEFLIYFQGNSAPDKSGLPSDRFSAERTGGSVSTLTIQRTQQEDSAVYLCASSRTGPTSSYTFGSGTRLTVV.

The chain is built from TRBV3-1 and TRBJ2-3; a possible D gene is TRBD2 (5 bases). The CDR3 is 16 amino acids. The germline V gene has CDR1 LGHDT and CDR2 YNNKEL (reference sequence). Trimming shortened V by 4 bases and J by 6 bases, and 20 bases separated the two germline ends. This chain's CDR3 is CASSPSEGFGPDTQYF. Here the CDR3 DNA reads TGTGCCAGCAGCCCAAGTGAGGGTTTCGGCCCCGATACGCAGTATTTT.

This clonotype showed up just a few times. The V gene is TRBV18, the J gene TRBJ1-3; D gene unclear. The CDR3 is 16 residues long. Trimming took off 8 bases at V and 0 bases at J, with 17 bases between the two ends. Germline V CDR1 and CDR2: KGHSH, LQKENI. CDR3 nucleotide sequence: TGTGCCAGCCATCCGCAACTAGTTAACTCTGGAAACACCATATATTTT. Protein product: CASHPQLVNSGNTIYF.